The TCR beta chain described here comes from a study of cytomegalovirus exposure and HLA in healthy donors. Overall study findings and caveats: A later analysis linked about 17,000 TCR beta sequences to HLA alleles at 0.05 false discovery rate. Most CMV-associated TCR beta chains were later found to appear HLA-restricted.

It was with 60 Vbeta and 13 Jbeta primers that the PCR ran. Profiling relied on immunoSEQ multiplex PCR, and the TCRdb table lists in-frame clones only, not all of them. Of tens of thousands of clones detected, just under 80% appear once; the ten largest clones hold 9.7%. Remarks on this clone: Its specificity is not known. Sequence at one end of the junction differs from germline and may be a read error.

Germline V lookup: CDR1 SGHRS, CDR2 YFSETQ. The CDR3 sequence is 15 residues long. The rearrangement uses TRBV5-1 and TRBJ1-2, with D unclear. This TCR was sampled from a man aged 35 to 55 in good health and CMV-seronegative. Sequenced: PBMCs. The CDR3 reads CASSLGASQNYGCTF. CDR3 in DNA: TGCGCCAGCAGCCTGGGCGCCAGCCAAAACTATGGCTGCACCTTC.